The sequence of this T cell receptor (beta chain) was determined in a study of CD8 T cells in Susac syndrome. Reverse transcription of about 0.5 to 1 ug RNA was performed with random hexamers. TCRdb reprocessed the immunoSEQ multiplex PCR reads via MiXCR and lists one record per CDR3 protein. The sample includes roughly 130,000 distinct CDR3 sequences, 90% to 95% of them seen just once. TEMRA cells were enriched by FACS, while CD8+ and CD4+ T cells were obtained through a negative isolation that was performed magnetically. This CDR3 region has 14 residues. CDR1 is SGHTA and CDR2 is FQGNSA in the germline V gene. The J segment lost 6 bases and the V segment lost 4 bases, leaving 7 bases of the junction unmatched.

The rearrangement uses TRBV7-2 and TRBJ1-2; 8 bases line up with TRBD1. The clonotype comes from a human donor in good health. Material for sequencing was CD4+ T cells from PBMCs. CDR3 amino acids: CASSYSRTGNGYTF. The CDR3 coding sequence is TGTGCCAGCAGCTACAGTCGGACAGGGAATGGCTACACCTTC.